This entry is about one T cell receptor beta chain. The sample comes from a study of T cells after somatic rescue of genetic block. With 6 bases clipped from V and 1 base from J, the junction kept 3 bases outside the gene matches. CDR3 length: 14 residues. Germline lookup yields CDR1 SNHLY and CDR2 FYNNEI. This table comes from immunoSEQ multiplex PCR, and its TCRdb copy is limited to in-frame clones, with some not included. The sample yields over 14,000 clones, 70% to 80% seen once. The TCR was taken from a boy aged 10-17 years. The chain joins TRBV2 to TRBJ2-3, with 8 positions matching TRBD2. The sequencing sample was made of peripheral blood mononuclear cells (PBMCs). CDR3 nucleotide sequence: TGTGCCAGCAGAAGTAGCGGGGGCACAGATACGCAGTATTTT. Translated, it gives CASRSSGGTDTQYF.